The 20 T cell receptor beta chains listed next were all sequenced from one sample in a study of T cell repertoires in cytomegalovirus infection. TCRdb reanalysed the reads using MiXCR and keeps one entry per CDR3 protein. Counted here are about 770,000 distinct CDR3 sequences, 25% to 35% occurring once; the ten biggest clones make up roughly 14%. No antigens are known for them. The sample in question was cultured CD8+ T cells from PBMCs, obtained from culture after CMV antigen stimulation. These receptors all come from a human donor in good health (CMV status not recorded). Some clones in this sample may be carry-over from other donors' samples.

V gene TRBV6-2 or TRBV6-3 combines with J gene TRBJ1-1, with unresolved D. The length of the CDR3 is 16 residues. The germline gives CDR1 MNHEY, CDR2 SVGEGT. With 5 bases removed from V and 0 bases from J, the gap between germline ends came to 16 bases. The CDR3, as DNA: TGTGCCAGCAGTCTTCCGCTGGCTACACTGAACACTGAAGCTTTCTTT. It encodes CASSLPLATLNTEAFF.

This clonotype was seen only a few times. The J gene is TRBJ2-3, the V gene TRBV12-3 or TRBV12-4; no clear D. The V end lost 2 bases, the J end lost 1 base, and 10 bases lay between the germline ends. CDR3 length: 15 amino acids. The CDR3 sequence is CASSLQAAGTDTQYF. The CDR3 nucleotides are TGTGCCAGCAGTTTACAGGCGGCCGGCACAGATACGCAGTATTTT.

This chain connects TRBV10-3 to TRBJ2-1; 11 positions match TRBD2. CDR1 is ENHRY, CDR2 SYGVKD, per germline. V dropped 10 bases and J dropped 0; count of bases not matched to a gene: 14. The CDR3 runs 18 residues. As DNA, the CDR3 is TGTGCCACCTTGGGACTAGCGGATTTCGATAGCTCCTACAATGAGCAGTTCTTC. It specifies CATLGLADFDSSYNEQFF.

This chain uses TRBV7-9 with TRBJ2-2, with 14 bases identical to TRBD2. Germline values: CDR1 SEHNR, CDR2 FQNEAQ (reference sequence). This CDR3 comprises 15 residues. The ends lost 7 bases at V and 5 bases at J; junction bases unmatched: 3. As DNA, the CDR3 is TGTGCCAGCAAAGGACTAGCGGGGGGTACCGGGGAGCTGTTTTTT. Translated: CASKGLAGGTGELFF.

This clonotype has just a few counts. V is TRBV19 and J is TRBJ2-2; no reliable D call. Germline loops: CDR1 LNHDA, CDR2 SQIVND (reference sequence). V lost 5 bases and J 2 bases, leaving 6 bases between the germline ends. The CDR3 is 13 amino acids. The CDR3 bases are TGTGCCAGTAGTTGGGGAAACACCGGGGAGCTGTTTTTT. Protein sequence: CASSWGNTGELFF.

V gene TRBV28 combines with J gene TRBJ2-1, with 9 positions matching TRBD1. Germline-derived CDR1 and CDR2 are MDHEN and SYDVKM. CDR3 length equals 15 residues. With 5 bases clipped from V and 6 bases from J, the junction kept 8 bases outside the gene matches. In nucleotides, the CDR3 is TGTGCCAGCAGTGAGGACAGGGGATATTCCAATGAGCAGTTCTTC. Protein sequence: CASSEDRGYSNEQFF.

As to this clonotype: A single base separates this from a much larger clone, so it may be a read error. The rearrangement uses TRBV7-4 and TRBJ2-1; 13 positions agree with TRBD2. This CDR3 contains 21 residues. The ends lost 4 bases at V and 1 base at J; junction bases unmatched: 16. From germline, CDR1 is SGHVT and CDR2 SQSDAQ. Here the CDR3 reads CASSSALTSGGDQKSYNEQFF. CDR3 DNA sequence: TGTGCCAGCAGCTCAGCCTTAACTAGCGGGGGGGATCAGAAGTCCTACAATGAGCAGTTCTTC.

The chain links TRBV7-9 to TRBJ2-1, with 7 positions matching TRBD1. Germline CDR1 and CDR2: SEHNR and FQNEAQ (reference sequence). V trimming: 7 bases; J trimming: 6 bases; junction bases outside the gene matches: 9. CDR3 length equals 14 residues. This CDR3 is CASKRQGEINEQFF. The CDR3 nucleotides are TGTGCCAGCAAACGACAGGGAGAGATCAATGAGCAGTTCTTC. Supplemented by reference TRBV7-9 and TRBJ2-1, the full variable domain reads DTGVSQNPRHKITKRGQNVTFRCDPISEHNRLYWYRQTLGQGPEFLTYFQNEAQLEKSRLLSDRFSAERPKGSFSTLEIQRTEQGDSAMYLCASKRQGEINEQFFGPGTRLTVL.

V gene TRBV10-3 combines with J gene TRBJ2-3; perhaps D is TRBD1 or TRBD2 (6 bases each). The V end lost 5 bases, the J end lost 2 bases, and 14 bases lay between the germline ends. Germline values: CDR1 ENHRY, CDR2 SYGVKD. The CDR3 runs to 15 residues. The CDR3 here is CAISRAGDSTDTQYF. The DNA of the CDR3 is TGTGCCATCAGTCGGGCAGGGGACTCCACAGATACGCAGTATTTT.

This rearrangement joins TRBV4-2 to TRBJ1-1; the D is unclear. Germline-derived CDR1 and CDR2 are LGHNA and YNFKEQ. The CDR3 is 15 amino acids. V was cut by 0 bases and J by 2 bases, with 10 bases left in between. CDR3 bases: TGTGCCAGCAGCCAAGAAGGGCTAACCAACACTGAAGCTTTCTTT. Translating gives CASSQEGLTNTEAFF.

The gene calls are TRBV14 and TRBJ2-5; D not certain. The CDR3 is 17 amino acids. Trimming took 1 base from V and 0 from J, leaving 15 bases between them. The germline CDR1 and CDR2 sequences are SGHDN and FVKESK. Here the CDR3 reads CASSQGTRVSYQETQYF. In DNA, the CDR3 is TGTGCCAGCAGCCAAGGCACCCGGGTTTCGTACCAAGAGACCCAGTACTTC.

DNA of the CDR3: TGTGCCAGCAGTTTATCCTCTACCATGGGCTCCTACAATGAGCAGTTCTTC. Protein: CASSLSSTMGSYNEQFF. J is TRBJ2-1 and V is TRBV27; D is unclear. V was cut by 0 bases and J by 0 bases, with 12 bases left in between. This CDR3 has 17 residues. Germline V CDR1 and CDR2: MNHEY, SMNVEV (reference sequence).

Worth noting for this clonotype: Given a much more abundant clone one base away, this may be a read error. The V gene is TRBV4-2, the J gene TRBJ2-2; D gene ambiguous. Germline values: CDR1 LGHNA, CDR2 YNFKEQ. The CDR3 length is 17 residues. CDR3 DNA sequence: TGTGTCAGCAGCCAAGATGAGGCCAGCTTGAACACCGGGGAGCTGTTTTTT. This encodes CVSSQDEASLNTGELFF.

The chain combines TRBV5-4 with TRBJ2-3, with D uncertain. Trimming cost V 0 bases and J 6 bases, with 14 bases left between them. Germline CDR1 SGHNT, CDR2 YYREEE (reference sequence). CDR3 size: 15 residues. CDR3 region: CASSLGVSSGDTQYF. The CDR3 region has the DNA TGTGCCAGCAGCTTGGGAGTCAGCTCCGGGGATACGCAGTATTTT.

This chain uses TRBV7-9 with TRBJ1-2; D uncertain. The CDR3 consists of 17 residues. Germline CDR1 reads SEHNR; CDR2 reads FQNEAQ (reference sequence). V gave up 3 bases and J gave up 3 bases, with 20 bases separating them. CDR3 in amino acids: CASSFLFSDAGDYGYTF. The CDR3 DNA is TGTGCCAGCAGCTTCCTATTTTCGGACGCCGGTGACTATGGCTACACCTTC.

This clonotype was picked up a small number of times. The chain combines TRBV11-3 with TRBJ2-1, with 11 nucleotides matching TRBD2. The germline V gene has CDR1 SGHNT and CDR2 YENEEA. There are 16 residues in the CDR3. J lost 5 bases, V lost 4 bases, and 7 bases had no gene match. For the CDR3, the DNA is TGTGCCAGCAGCTGGATAGCGGGGGGGCCCCACAATGAGCAGTTCTTC. It encodes CASSWIAGGPHNEQFF.

Here the CDR3 reads CASSLLGGSPLHF. CDR3 bases: TGTGCCAGCAGTTTATTGGGGGGTTCACCCCTCCACTTT. The rearrangement joins TRBV28 to TRBJ1-6; maybe TRBD1 (5 bases). The CDR3 is made up of 13 amino acids. Germline values: CDR1 MDHEN, CDR2 SYDVKM. V gave up 1 base and J gave up 9 bases, with 7 bases separating them.

The J gene is TRBJ2-1, the V gene TRBV24-1; 8 bases are shared with TRBD2. CDR1 KGHDR and CDR2 SFDVKD come from the germline V gene. The CDR3 runs 17 residues. The junction had 11 bases not matched to a gene; V was cut back by 4 bases and J by 4 bases. The CDR3 loop reads CATSEGPLADPYNEQFF. The CDR3 nucleotides are TGTGCCACCAGTGAGGGACCACTAGCGGACCCTTACAATGAGCAGTTCTTC.

The rearrangement joins TRBV6-1 to TRBJ1-6; a possible D gene is TRBD1 (5 bases). The CDR3 has 14 residues. V was shortened by 5 bases and J by 7 bases, with 12 bases between the two germline ends. From germline, CDR1 is MNHNS and CDR2 SASEGT. The CDR3 bases are TGTGCCAGCAGTTCCGGGACGGGGAATTCACCCCTCCACTTT. Translating it yields CASSSGTGNSPLHF.

This clonotype was seen repeatedly, ten times or more. The chain links TRBV7-2 to TRBJ2-3; TRBD2 matches at 10 bases. CDR1 and CDR2 from the germline V gene are SGHTA and FQGNSA. CDR3 size: 16 residues. J was trimmed by 2 bases and V by 4 bases; bases with no gene match: 6. The CDR3 DNA follows: TGTGCCAGCAGCTCCCTGACTAGCGGGCCCACAGATACGCAGTATTTT. Its protein is CASSSLTSGPTDTQYF. The complete variable domain, with remaining parts taken from reference TRBV7-2 and TRBJ2-3, reads GAGVSQSPSNKVTEKGKDVELRCDPISGHTALYWYRQSLGQGLEFLIYFQGNSAPDKSGLPSDRFSAERTGGSVSTLTIQRTQQEDSAVYLCASSSLTSGPTDTQYFGPGTRLTVL.